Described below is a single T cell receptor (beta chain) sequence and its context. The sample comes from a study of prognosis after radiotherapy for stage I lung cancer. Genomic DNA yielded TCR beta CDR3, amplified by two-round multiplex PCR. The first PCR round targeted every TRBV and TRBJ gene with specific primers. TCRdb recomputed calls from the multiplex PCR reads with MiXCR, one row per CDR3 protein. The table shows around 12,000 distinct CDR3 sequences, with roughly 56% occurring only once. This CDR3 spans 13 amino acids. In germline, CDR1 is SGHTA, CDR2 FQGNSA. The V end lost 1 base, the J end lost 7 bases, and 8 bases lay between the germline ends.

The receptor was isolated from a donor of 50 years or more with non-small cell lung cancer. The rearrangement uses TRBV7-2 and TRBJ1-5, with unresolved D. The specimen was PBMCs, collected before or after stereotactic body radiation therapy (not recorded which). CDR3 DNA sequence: TGTGCCAGCAGCTTAGGGCCTTGGCAGCCCCAGCATTTT. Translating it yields CASSLGPWQPQHF.